This T cell receptor beta chain was retrieved from a study of T-cell reconstitution after alpha-beta-depleted transplantation in children. Unique molecular identifiers tagged the TCRbeta library. TCRdb called the PCR reads again in MiXCR, with one record for every CDR3 protein. This table holds a few hundred thousand distinct CDR3 sequences, over 20% found once. This clonotype was observed a few times. With 5 bases removed from V and 1 base from J, the gap between germline ends came to 18 bases. Germline V CDR1 and CDR2: SGHVS, FQNEAQ. The CDR3 consists of 16 residues. This TCR derives from a boy under two years old with Wiskott-Aldrich syndrome, due to receive a stem cell transplant. This specimen consisted of PBMCs, obtained before TCRalphabeta/CD19-depleted stem cell transplant. The chain has TRBV7-8 and TRBJ2-7; maybe TRBD1 (5 bases). CDR3 in amino acids: CASSDKTAAFSYEQYF. The CDR3 region has the DNA TGTGCCAGCAGCGATAAGACAGCCGCCTTTTCCTACGAGCAGTACTTC.